The rows below give T cell receptor beta chains drawn from one sample of a study of cytomegalovirus exposure and HLA in healthy donors. TCRdb's table, derived via immunoSEQ multiplex PCR, lists solely in-frame clones and lacks some. The sample yields fewer than 100,000 clones, around 76% seen once. What was sequenced was PBMCs. The source is a man aged 40-49 years in good health and CMV-seropositive. Both conserved end residues are part of each CDR3. The order of the fields is J gene, V gene, clone size, D gene, CDR3 protein, CDR3 DNA. D genes are given only for firm matches. Only some rows state a clone size, as once, few, many or a class for expanded clones.

>TRBJ2-3|TRBV5-1|NA|NA
CASSLEGGASTDTQYF
TGCGCCAGCAGCTTGGAAGGCGGGGCTAGCACAGATACGCAGTATTTT
>TRBJ1-1|TRBV6-5|NA|NA
CASSYTGQLNTEAFF
TGTGCCAGCAGTTACACCGGACAGTTGAACACTGAAGCTTTCTTT
>TRBJ2-1|TRBV4-1|NA|TRBD2
CASSQDYAGGGGEQFF
TGCGCCAGCAGCCAAGATTACGCGGGAGGGGGGGGTGAGCAGTTCTTC
>TRBJ2-2|TRBV6-1|NA|NA
CASSERAGNTGELFF
TGTGCCAGCAGTGAGAGGGCAGGGAACACCGGGGAGCTGTTTTTT
>TRBJ2-1|TRBV6-1|NA|NA
CASSPLRGGEQFF
TGTGCCAGCAGCCCGCTGCGGGGTGGTGAGCAGTTCTTC
>TRBJ1-5|TRBV18|NA|NA
CASSPLPREGNQPQHF
TGTGCCAGCTCACCATTACCCAGGGAGGGCAATCAGCCCCAGCATTTT
>TRBJ1-4|TRBV5-5|NA|NA
CASSLSRAGTQKLFF
TGTGCCAGCAGCTTGTCGCGGGCAGGGACTCAAAAACTGTTTTTT
>TRBJ2-7|TRBV7-2|NA|TRBD2
CASSEAGGQYEQYF
TGTGCCAGCAGCGAAGCGGGAGGTCAGTACGAGCAGTACTTC
>TRBJ2-5|TRBV15|few|NA
CATSSVAGETQYF
TGTGCCACCAGCTCAGTTGCAGGAGAGACCCAGTACTTC
>TRBJ1-1|TRBV5-1|NA|NA
CASSLVDRFQGSTEAFF
TGCGCCAGCAGCTTGGTAGACAGGTTCCAGGGGAGCACTGAAGCTTTCTTT
>TRBJ2-5|TRBV27|few|TRBD1
CASTKKGQQQETQYF
TGTGCCAGCACAAAAAAGGGACAGCAACAAGAGACCCAGTACTTC
>TRBJ1-1|TRBV6-5|medium-sized|NA
CASTRKGRIQAFF
TGTGCCAGCACCAGGAAAGGTAGAATTCAAGCTTTCTTT
>TRBJ2-1|TRBV19|NA|NA
CASSILTSRWNEQFF
TGTGCCAGTAGTATCTTAACCTCGAGATGGAATGAGCAGTTCTTC
>TRBJ2-7|TRBV4-2|few|TRBD2
CASSQIPGLRGVSYEQYF
TGTGCCAGCAGCCAGATTCCCGGGCTGCGGGGGGTCTCCTACGAGCAGTACTTC
>TRBJ2-1|TRBV5-1|once|TRBD1
CASSLGDRYNEQFF
TGCGCCAGCAGCTTGGGGGACAGATATAATGAGCAGTTCTTC
>TRBJ1-4|TRBV9|NA|TRBD1
CASSATGGAGKLFF
TGTGCCAGCAGCGCTACAGGGGGCGCTGGAAAACTGTTTTTT
>TRBJ1-2|TRBV5-6|few|NA
CASSLAGYGYTF
TGTGCCAGCAGCTTGGCAGGCTATGGCTACACCTTC
>TRBJ2-7|TRBV6-5|NA|TRBD1
CASSRDRPSYEQYF
TGTGCCAGCAGTCGGGACAGGCCTTCCTACGAGCAGTACTTC
>TRBJ2-3|TRBV9|few|TRBD1
CASSVAPTKTGWGTDTQYF
TGTGCCAGCAGCGTAGCACCGACTAAGACAGGGTGGGGGACAGATACGCAGTATTTT
>TRBJ2-3|TRBV4-3|NA|NA
CASSPLTRNTDTQYF
TGCGCCAGCAGCCCACTTACTAGGAACACAGATACGCAGTATTTT
>TRBJ2-5|TRBV9|NA|TRBD1
CASSPRQGGEETQYF
TGTGCCAGCAGCCCCAGACAGGGGGGAGAAGAGACCCAGTACTTC
>TRBJ1-2|TRBV5-1|NA|TRBD1
CASSLTGAGRGYTF
TGCGCCAGCAGCTTGACAGGGGCTGGTAGGGGCTACACCTTC
>TRBJ2-7|TRBV6-5|few|TRBD1
CASTGQGLAYEQYF
TGTGCCAGTACAGGACAGGGGTTGGCCTACGAGCAGTACTTC
>TRBJ1-2|TRBV7-9|NA|NA
CASSLTGITYGYTF
TGTGCCAGCAGCTTAACAGGGATCACCTATGGCTACACCTTC
>TRBJ2-3|TRBV6-1|NA|NA
CASRVTTIDTQYF
TGTGCCAGCAGGGTCACTACGATAGATACGCAGTATTTT